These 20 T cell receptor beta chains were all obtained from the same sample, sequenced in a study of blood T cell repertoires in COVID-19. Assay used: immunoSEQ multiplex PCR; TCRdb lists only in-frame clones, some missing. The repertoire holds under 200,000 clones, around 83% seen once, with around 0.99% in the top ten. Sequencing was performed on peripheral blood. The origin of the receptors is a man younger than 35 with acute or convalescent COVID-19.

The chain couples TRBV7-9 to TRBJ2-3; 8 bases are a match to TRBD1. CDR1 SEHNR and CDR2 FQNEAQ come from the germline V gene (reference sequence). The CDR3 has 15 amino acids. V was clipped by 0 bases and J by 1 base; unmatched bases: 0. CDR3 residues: CASSLATGGTDTQYF. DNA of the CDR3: TGTGCCAGCAGCTTAGCGACAGGGGGCACAGATACGCAGTATTTT.

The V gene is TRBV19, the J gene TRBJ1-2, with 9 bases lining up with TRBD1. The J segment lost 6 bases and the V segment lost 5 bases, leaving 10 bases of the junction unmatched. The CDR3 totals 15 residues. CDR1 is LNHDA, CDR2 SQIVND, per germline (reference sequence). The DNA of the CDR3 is TGTGCCAGTAGTCACGGGACAGGGTTTGAGAATGGCTACACCTTC. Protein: CASSHGTGFENGYTF.

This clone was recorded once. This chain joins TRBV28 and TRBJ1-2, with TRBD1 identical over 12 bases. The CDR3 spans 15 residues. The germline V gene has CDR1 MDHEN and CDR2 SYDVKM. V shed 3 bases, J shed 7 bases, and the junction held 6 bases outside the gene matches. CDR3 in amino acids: CASSFSGQGALGYTF. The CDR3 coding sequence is TGTGCCAGCAGTTTTTCGGGACAGGGGGCGCTTGGCTACACCTTC.

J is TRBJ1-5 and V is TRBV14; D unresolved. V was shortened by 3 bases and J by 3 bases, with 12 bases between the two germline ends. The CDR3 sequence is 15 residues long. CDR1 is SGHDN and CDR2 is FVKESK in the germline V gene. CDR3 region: CASSHSSRLNQPQHF. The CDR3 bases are TGTGCCAGCAGCCACTCTAGCAGACTCAATCAGCCCCAGCATTTT.

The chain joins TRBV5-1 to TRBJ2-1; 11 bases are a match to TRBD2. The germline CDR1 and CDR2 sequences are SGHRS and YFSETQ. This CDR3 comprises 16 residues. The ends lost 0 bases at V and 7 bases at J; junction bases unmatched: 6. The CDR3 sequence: CASSLVLLAGVNEQFF. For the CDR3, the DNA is TGCGCCAGCAGCTTGGTTCTACTAGCGGGGGTTAATGAGCAGTTCTTC.

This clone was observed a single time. CDR3 residues: CASSLESVAGSSYNSPLHF. The CDR3 bases are TGTGCCAGCAGCTTAGAATCGGTAGCGGGCAGCTCCTATAATTCACCCCTCCACTTT. V gene TRBV7-6 combines with J gene TRBJ1-6, with D unresolved. There are 19 residues in the CDR3. CDR1 is SGHVS and CDR2 is FNYEAQ in the germline V gene. Trimming took off 1 base at V and 0 bases at J, with 16 bases between the two ends.

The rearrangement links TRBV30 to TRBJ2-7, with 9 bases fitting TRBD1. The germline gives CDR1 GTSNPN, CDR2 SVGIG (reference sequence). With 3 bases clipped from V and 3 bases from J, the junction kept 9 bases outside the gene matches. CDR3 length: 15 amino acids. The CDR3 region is CAWSDQQGASYEQYV. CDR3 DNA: TGTGCCTGGAGCGACCAACAGGGGGCGAGCTACGAGCAGTACGTC.

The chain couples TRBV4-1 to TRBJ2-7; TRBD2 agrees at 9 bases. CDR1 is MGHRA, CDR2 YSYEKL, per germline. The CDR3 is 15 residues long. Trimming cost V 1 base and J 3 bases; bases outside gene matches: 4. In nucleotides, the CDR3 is TGCGCCAGCAGCCAAGTTCTGCGGGGGGGCTACGAGCAGTACTTC. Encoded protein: CASSQVLRGGYEQYF.

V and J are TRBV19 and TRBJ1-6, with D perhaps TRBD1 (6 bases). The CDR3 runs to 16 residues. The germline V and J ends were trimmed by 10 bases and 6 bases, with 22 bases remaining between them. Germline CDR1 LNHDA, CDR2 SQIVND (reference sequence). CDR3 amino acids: CATAREITGSNSPLHF. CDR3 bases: TGTGCCACCGCGAGGGAAATAACAGGGTCTAATTCACCCCTCCACTTT. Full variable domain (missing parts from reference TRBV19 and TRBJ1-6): DGGITQSPKYLFRKEGQNVTLSCEQNLNHDAMYWYRQDPGQGLRLIYYSQIVNDFQKGDIAEGYSVSREKKESFPLTVTSAQKNPTAFYLCATAREITGSNSPLHFGNGTRLTVT.

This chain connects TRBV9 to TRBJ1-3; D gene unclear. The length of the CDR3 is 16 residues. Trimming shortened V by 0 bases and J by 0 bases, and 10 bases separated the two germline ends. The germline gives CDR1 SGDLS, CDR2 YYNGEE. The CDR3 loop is CASSVGWQASGNTIYF. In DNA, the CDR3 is TGTGCCAGCAGCGTAGGTTGGCAGGCCTCTGGAAACACCATATATTTT.

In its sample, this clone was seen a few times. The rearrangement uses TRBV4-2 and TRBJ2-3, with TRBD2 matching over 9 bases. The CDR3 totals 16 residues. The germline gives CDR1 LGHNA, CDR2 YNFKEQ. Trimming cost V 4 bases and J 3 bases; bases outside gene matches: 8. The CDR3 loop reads CASSLFSGGVTDTQYF. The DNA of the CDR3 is TGTGCCAGCAGCCTCTTTAGCGGGGGTGTTACAGATACGCAGTATTTT.

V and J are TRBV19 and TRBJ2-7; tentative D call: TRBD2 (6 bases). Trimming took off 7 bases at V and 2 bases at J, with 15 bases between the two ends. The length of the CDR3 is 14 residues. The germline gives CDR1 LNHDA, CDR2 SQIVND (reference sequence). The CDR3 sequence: CASTPKGTPYEQYF. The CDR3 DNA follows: TGTGCCAGTACCCCGAAAGGGACTCCCTACGAGCAGTACTTC.

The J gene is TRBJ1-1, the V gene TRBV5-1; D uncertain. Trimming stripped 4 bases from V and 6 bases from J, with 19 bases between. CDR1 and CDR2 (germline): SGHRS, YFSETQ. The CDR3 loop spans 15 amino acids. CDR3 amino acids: CASSPGRVSFAEAFF. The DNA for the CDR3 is TGCGCCAGCAGCCCGGGGAGGGTGTCATTCGCTGAAGCTTTCTTT.

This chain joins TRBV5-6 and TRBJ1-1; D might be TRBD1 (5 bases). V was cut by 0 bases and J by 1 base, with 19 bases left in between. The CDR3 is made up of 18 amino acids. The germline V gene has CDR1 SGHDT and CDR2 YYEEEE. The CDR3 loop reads CASSLAVDVGQGNTEAFF. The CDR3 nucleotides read TGTGCCAGCAGCTTGGCCGTTGATGTAGGGCAGGGGAACACTGAAGCTTTCTTT.

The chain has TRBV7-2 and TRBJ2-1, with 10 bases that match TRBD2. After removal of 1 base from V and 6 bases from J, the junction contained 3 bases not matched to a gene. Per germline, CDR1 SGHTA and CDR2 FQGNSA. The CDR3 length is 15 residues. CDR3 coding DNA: TGTGCCAGCAGCTTAGTGGTAGCGGGGGGCAATGAGCAGTTCTTC. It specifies CASSLVVAGGNEQFF.

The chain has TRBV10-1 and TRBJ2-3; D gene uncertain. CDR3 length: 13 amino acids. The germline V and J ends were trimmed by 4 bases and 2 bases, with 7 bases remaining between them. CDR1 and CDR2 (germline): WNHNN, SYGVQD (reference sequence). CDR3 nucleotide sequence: TGCGCCAGCAGTGCCAGTTTCACAGATACGCAGTATTTT. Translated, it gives CASSASFTDTQYF.

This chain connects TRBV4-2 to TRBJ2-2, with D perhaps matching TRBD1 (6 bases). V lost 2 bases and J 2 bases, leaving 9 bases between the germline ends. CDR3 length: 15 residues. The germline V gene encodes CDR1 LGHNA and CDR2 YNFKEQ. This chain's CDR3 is CASSQYRENTGELFF. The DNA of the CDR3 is TGTGCCAGCAGCCAATACAGGGAAAACACCGGGGAGCTGTTTTTT.

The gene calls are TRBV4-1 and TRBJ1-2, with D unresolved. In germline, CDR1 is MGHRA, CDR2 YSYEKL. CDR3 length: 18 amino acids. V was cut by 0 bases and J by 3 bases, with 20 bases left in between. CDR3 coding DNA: TGCGCCAGCAGCCAAGATGACCCAACAGCATCCGAGTACTATGGCTACACCTTC. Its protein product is CASSQDDPTASEYYGYTF.

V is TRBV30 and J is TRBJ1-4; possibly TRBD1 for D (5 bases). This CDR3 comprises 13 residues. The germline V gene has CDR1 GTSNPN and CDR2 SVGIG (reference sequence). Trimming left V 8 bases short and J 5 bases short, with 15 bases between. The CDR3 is CAVWAGNNEKLFF. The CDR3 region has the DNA TGTGCCGTGTGGGCAGGGAACAATGAAAAACTGTTTTTT.

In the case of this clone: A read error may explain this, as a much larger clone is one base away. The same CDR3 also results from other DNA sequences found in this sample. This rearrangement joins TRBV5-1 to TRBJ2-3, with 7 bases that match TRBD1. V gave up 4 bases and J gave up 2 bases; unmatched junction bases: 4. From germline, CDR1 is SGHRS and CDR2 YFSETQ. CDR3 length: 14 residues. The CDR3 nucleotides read TGCGCCAGCAGCGAGGGACAGTACACAGATACGCAGTATTTT. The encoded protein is CASSEGQYTDTQYF.